This TCR beta chain was identified in a study of blood T cell repertoires in COVID-19. Some clones are missing from TCRdb's copy, which holds only in-frame ones; the method was immunoSEQ multiplex PCR. The sample has about 300,000 clones; around nine tenths are singletons. The CDR3 is made up of 13 amino acids. The V end was cut by 11 bases, the J end by 2 bases, with 15 bases between. Germline V gives CDR1 SNHLY, CDR2 FYNNEI. Source material: peripheral blood. This TCR was sampled from a woman aged 25 to 39 with COVID-19, enrolled during active disease. This chain connects TRBV2 to TRBJ1-2; D call uncertain. The CDR3 region is CAGRIGQNYGYTF. The CDR3 bases are TGTGCCGGGAGGATCGGGCAGAACTATGGCTACACCTTC. The whole variable domain, remainder taken from reference TRBV2 and TRBJ1-2, is EPEVTQTPSHQVTQMGQEVILRCVPISNHLYFYWYRQILGQKVEFLVSFYNNEISEKSEIFDDQFSVERPDGSNFTLKIRSTKLEDSAMYFCAGRIGQNYGYTFGSGTRLTVV.